This T cell receptor (beta chain) was recorded in a study of T cell responses to AZD1222 COVID-19 vaccine. Clones were sequenced by immunoSEQ multiplex PCR, and TCRdb holds only the in-frame ones, with some missing. The sample contains around 100,000 clones, around nine tenths of which appear only once. The germline CDR1 and CDR2 sequences are SGHRS and YFSETQ. This CDR3 has 12 amino acids. Trimming removed 7 bases at V and 6 bases at J, with 12 bases between. Details on this clone: Its target is unknown.

Study-wide findings and caveats: Among the donors, most were white British and more were female, and clonal diversity was possibly underestimated. Nearly half of spike-specific TCRs reportedly go after variant regions that carry no mutations. Repertoire samples came only from after the peak T cell response. Regions 160-218 and 743-854 dominated among vaccine-associated CD4 TCRs spanning spike.

The clonotype comes from an adult in good health. This material consisted of peripheral blood, taken on day 0 of AZD1222 vaccination. The V call is TRBV5-1, the J call TRBJ2-3, with D uncertain. The CDR3 DNA reads TGCGCCAGCCAGCTGATGGGGGATACGCAGTATTTT. Translation: CASQLMGDTQYF. The whole variable domain, filled in from reference TRBV5-1 and TRBJ2-3, reads KAGVTQTPRYLIKTRGQQVTLSCSPISGHRSVSWYQQTPGQGLQFLFEYFSETQRNKGNFPGRFSGRQFSNSRSEMNVSTLELGDSALYLCASQLMGDTQYFGPGTRLTVL.